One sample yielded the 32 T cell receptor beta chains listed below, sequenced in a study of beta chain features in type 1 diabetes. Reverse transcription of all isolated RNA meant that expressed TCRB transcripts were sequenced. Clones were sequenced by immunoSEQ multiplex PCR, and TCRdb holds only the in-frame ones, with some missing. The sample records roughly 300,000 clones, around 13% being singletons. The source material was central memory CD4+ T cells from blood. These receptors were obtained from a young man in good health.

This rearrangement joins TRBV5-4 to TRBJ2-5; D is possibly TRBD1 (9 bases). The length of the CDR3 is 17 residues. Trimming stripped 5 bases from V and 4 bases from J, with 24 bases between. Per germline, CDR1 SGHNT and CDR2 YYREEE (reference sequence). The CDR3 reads CASSPGLAEGQGETQYF. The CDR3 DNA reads TGTGCCAGCAGTCCTGGACTAGCCGAGGGACAGGGAGAGACCCAGTACTTC.

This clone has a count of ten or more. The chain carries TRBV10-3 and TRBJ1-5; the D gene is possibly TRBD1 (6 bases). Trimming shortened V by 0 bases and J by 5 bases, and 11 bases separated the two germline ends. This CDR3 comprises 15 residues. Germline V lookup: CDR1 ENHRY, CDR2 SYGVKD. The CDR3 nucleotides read TGTGCCATCAGTGAGTCAGGGACATCATATCAGCCCCAGCATTTT. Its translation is CAISESGTSYQPQHF.

The CDR3: CASSLRDRPYGYTF. The DNA of the CDR3 is TGTGCCAGCAGCCTACGGGACAGGCCCTATGGCTACACCTTC. J is TRBJ1-2 and V is TRBV11-3; 8 nucleotides align to TRBD1. Trimming removed 5 bases from V and 4 bases from J; junction bases left unmatched: 6. The CDR3 sequence is 14 residues long. Germline CDR1 reads SGHNT; CDR2 reads YENEEA.

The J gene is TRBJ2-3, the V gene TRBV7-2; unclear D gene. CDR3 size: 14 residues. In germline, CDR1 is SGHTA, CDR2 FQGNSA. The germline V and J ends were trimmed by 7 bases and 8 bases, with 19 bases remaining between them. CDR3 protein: CASNFLTGQRTQYF. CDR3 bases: TGTGCCAGCAACTTCCTCACTGGCCAGCGTACGCAGTATTTT.

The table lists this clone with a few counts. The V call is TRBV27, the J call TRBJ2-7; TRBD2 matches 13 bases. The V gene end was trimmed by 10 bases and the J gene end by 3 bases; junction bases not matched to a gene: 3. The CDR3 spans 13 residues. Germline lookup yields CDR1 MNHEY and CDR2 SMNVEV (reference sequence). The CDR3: CATRTSGSYEQYV. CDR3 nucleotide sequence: TGTGCCACCCGGACTAGCGGGAGCTACGAGCAGTACGTC.

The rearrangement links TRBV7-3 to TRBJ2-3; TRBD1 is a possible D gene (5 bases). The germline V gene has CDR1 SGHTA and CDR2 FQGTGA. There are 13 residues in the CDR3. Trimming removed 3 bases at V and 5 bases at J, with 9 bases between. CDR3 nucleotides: TGTGCCAGCAGCTTCTCCCAGGGAGATACGCAGTATTTT. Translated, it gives CASSFSQGDTQYF.

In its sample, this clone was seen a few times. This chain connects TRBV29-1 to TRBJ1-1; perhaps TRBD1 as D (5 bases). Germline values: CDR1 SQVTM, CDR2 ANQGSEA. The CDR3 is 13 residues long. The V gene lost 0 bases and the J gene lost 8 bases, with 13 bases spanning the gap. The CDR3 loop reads CSVEEPAGKEAFF. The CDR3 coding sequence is TGCAGCGTTGAAGAACCGGCAGGGAAAGAAGCTTTCTTT.

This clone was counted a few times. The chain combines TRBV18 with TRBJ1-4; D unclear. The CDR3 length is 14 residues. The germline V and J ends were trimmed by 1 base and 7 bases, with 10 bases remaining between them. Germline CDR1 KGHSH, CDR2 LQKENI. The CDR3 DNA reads TGTGCCAGCTCACCACAACAGCGAGGTGAAAAACTGTTTTTT. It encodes CASSPQQRGEKLFF. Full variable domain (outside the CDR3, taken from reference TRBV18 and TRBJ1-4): NAGVMQNPRHLVRRRGQEARLRCSPMKGHSHVYWYRQLPEEGLKFMVYLQKENIIDESGMPKERFSAEFPKEGPSILRIQQVVRGDSAAYFCASSPQQRGEKLFFGSGTQLSVL.

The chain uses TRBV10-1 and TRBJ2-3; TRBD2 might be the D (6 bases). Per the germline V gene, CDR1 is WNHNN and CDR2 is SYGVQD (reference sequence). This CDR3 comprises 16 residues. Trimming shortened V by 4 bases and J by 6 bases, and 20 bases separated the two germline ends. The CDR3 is CASSAAGQTRGDTQYF. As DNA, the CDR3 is TGCGCCAGCAGTGCCGCTGGGCAAACCCGGGGGGATACGCAGTATTTT.

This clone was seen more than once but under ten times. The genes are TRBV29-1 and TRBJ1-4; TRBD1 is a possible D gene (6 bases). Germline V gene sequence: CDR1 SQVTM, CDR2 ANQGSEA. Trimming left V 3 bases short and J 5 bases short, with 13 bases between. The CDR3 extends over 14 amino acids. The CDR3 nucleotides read TGCAGCGTTGAGGACAGTTCCGTCAATGAAAAACTGTTTTTT. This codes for CSVEDSSVNEKLFF.

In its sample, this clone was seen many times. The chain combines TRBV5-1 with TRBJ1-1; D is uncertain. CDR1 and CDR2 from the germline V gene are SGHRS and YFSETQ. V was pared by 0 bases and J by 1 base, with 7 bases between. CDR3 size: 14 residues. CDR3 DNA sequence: TGCGCCAGCAGCTTGGTACAGAAGAACACTGAAGCTTTCTTT. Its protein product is CASSLVQKNTEAFF.

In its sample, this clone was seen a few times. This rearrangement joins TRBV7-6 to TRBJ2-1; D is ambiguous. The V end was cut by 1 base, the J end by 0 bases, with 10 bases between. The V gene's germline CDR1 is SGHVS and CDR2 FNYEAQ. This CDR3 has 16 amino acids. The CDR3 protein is CASSLGSWGSYNEQFF. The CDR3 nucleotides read TGTGCCAGCAGCTTAGGTTCTTGGGGCTCCTACAATGAGCAGTTCTTC.

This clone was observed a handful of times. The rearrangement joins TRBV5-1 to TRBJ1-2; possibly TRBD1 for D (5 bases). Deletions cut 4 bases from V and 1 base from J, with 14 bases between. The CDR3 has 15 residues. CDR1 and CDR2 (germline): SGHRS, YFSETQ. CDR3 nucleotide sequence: TGCGCCAGCAGCATTGAGGGGACGAGTAACTATGGCTACACCTTC. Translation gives CASSIEGTSNYGYTF. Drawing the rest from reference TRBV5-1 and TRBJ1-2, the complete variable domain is KAGVTQTPRYLIKTRGQQVTLSCSPISGHRSVSWYQQTPGQGLQFLFEYFSETQRNKGNFPGRFSGRQFSNSRSEMNVSTLELGDSALYLCASSIEGTSNYGYTFGSGTRLTVV.

The CDR3 bases are TGTGCCAGCAGCTTAAGGGCCGCAACAAGTACGTACTTC. This gives the protein CASSLRAATSTYF. The chain couples TRBV7-9 to TRBJ2-5; D is uncertain. This CDR3 comprises 13 residues. Trimming shortened V by 2 bases and J by 13 bases, and 17 bases separated the two germline ends. CDR1 is SEHNR and CDR2 is FQNEAQ in the germline V gene (reference sequence).

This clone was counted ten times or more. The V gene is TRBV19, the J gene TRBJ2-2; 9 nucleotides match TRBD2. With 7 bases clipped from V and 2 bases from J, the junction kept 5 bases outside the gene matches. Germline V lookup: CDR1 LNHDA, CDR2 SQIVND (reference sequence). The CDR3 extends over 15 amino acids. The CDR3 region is CASIRSGRNTGELFF. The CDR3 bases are TGTGCCAGTATCCGTAGCGGGAGAAACACCGGGGAGCTGTTTTTT.

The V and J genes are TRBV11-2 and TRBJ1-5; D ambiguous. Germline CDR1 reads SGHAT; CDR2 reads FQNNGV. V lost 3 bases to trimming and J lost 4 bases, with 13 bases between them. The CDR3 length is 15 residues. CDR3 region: CASSFGQHRNQPQHF. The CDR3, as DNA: TGTGCCAGCAGCTTCGGGCAGCACCGTAATCAGCCCCAGCATTTT.

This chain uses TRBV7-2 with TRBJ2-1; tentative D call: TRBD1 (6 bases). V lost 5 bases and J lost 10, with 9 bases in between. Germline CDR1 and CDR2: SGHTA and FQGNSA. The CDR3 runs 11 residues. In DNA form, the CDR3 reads TGTGCCAGCAGCACCAGGGGCGAGCAGTTCTTC. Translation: CASSTRGEQFF.

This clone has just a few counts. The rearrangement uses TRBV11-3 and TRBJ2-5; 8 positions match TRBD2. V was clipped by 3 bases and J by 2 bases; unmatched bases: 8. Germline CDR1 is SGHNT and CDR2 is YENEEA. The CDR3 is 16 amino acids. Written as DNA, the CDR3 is TGTGCCAGCAGCTTGAGAACTAGCGGCATTCAAGAGACCCAGTACTTC. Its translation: CASSLRTSGIQETQYF.

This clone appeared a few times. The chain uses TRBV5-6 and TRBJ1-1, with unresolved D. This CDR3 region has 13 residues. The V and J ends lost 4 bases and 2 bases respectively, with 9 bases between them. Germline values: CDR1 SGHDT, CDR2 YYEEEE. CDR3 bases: TGTGCCAGCAGCGTCGGATTCAACACTGAAGCTTTCTTT. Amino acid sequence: CASSVGFNTEAFF. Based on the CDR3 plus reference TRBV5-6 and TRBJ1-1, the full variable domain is DAGVTQSPTHLIKTRGQQVTLRCSPKSGHDTVSWYQQALGQGPQFIFQYYEEEERQRGNFPDRFSGHQFPNYSSELNVNALLLGDSALYLCASSVGFNTEAFFGQGTRLTVV.

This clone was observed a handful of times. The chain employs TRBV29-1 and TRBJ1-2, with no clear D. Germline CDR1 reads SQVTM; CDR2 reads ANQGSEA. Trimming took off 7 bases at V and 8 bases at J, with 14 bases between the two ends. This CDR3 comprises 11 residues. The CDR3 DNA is TGCAGCGGACTGACTGGAACCGGCTACACCTTC. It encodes CSGLTGTGYTF.

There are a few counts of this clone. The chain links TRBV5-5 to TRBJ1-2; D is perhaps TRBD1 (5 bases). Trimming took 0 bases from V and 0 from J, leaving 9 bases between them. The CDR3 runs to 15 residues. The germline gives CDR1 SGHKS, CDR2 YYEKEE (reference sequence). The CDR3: CASSLVTTANYGYTF. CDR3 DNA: TGTGCCAGCAGCTTGGTCACGACAGCTAACTATGGCTACACCTTC. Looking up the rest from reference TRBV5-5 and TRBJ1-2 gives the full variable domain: DAGVTQSPTHLIKTRGQQVTLRCSPISGHKSVSWYQQVLGQGPQFIFQYYEKEERGRGNFPDRFSARQFPNYSSELNVNALLLGDSALYLCASSLVTTANYGYTFGSGTRLTVV.

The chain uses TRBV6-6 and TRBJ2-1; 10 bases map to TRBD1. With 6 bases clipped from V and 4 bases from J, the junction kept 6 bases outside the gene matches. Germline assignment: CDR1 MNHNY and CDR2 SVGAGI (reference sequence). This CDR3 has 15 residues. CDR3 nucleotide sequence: TGTGCCAGCAGGCCCGGACAGGGGGGTTACAATGAGCAGTTCTTC. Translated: CASRPGQGGYNEQFF.

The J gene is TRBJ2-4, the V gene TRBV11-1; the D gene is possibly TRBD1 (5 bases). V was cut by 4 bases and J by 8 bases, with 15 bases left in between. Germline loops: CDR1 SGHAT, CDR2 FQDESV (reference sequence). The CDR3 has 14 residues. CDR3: CASSSDNQGDIQYF. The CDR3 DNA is TGTGCCAGCAGCTCGGACAACCAAGGGGACATTCAGTACTTC.

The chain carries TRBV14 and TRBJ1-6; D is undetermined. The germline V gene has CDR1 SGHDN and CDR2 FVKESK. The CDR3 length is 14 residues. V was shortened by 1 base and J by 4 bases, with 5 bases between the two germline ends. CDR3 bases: TGTGCCAGCAGCCAAGGCCAGTATAATTCACCCCTCCACTTT. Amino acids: CASSQGQYNSPLHF. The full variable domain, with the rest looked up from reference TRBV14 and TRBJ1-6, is EAGVTQFPSHSVIEKGQTVTLRCDPISGHDNLYWYRRVMGKEIKFLLHFVKESKQDESGMPNNRFLAERTGGTYSTLKVQPAELEDSGVYFCASSQGQYNSPLHFGNGTRLTVT.

For the CDR3, the DNA is TGTGCCAGCCACCAAGGGGGACATGAGCAGTTCTTC. Translation gives CASHQGGHEQFF. The rearrangement uses TRBV6-1 and TRBJ2-1, with a tentative D call TRBD1 (6 bases). The CDR3 is made up of 12 amino acids. Germline lookup yields CDR1 MNHNS and CDR2 SASEGT. V lost 8 bases and J 8 bases, leaving 13 bases between the germline ends.

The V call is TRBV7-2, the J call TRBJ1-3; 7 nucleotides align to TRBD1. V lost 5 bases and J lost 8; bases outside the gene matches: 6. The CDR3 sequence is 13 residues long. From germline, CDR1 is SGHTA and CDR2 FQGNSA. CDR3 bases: TGTGCCAGCAGCAGAGGGGACAGAGACACCATATATTTT. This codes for CASSRGDRDTIYF.

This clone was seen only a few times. CDR3 coding DNA: TGCGCCAGCAGCGGGACAGGGAAACTGAACACTGAAGCTTTCTTT. Its translation: CASSGTGKLNTEAFF. The chain is built from TRBV5-1 and TRBJ1-1; 9 positions agree with TRBD1. Germline V CDR1 and CDR2: SGHRS, YFSETQ. The CDR3 covers 15 residues. V lost 4 bases and J lost 0; bases outside the gene matches: 4.

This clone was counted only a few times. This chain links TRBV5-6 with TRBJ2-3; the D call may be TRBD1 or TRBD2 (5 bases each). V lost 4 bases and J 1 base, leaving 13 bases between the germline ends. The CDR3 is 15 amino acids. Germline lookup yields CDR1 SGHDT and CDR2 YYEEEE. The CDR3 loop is CASSPDGTGTDTQYF. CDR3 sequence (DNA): TGTGCCAGCAGCCCCGATGGGACCGGCACAGATACGCAGTATTTT.

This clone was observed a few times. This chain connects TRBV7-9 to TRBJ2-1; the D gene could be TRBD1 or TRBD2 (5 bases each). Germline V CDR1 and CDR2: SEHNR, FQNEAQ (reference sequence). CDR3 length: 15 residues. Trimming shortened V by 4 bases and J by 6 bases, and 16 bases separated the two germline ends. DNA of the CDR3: TGTGCCAGCAGCTCAAGGGTCGGGGCCGGCAATGAGCAGTTCTTC. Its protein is CASSSRVGAGNEQFF.

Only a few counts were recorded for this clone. For the CDR3, the DNA is TGTGCCAGCAGTGACAGCGGGCCGAATGGCTACACCTTC. It translates to CASSDSGPNGYTF. The J gene is TRBJ1-2, the V gene TRBV6-1; D remains unclear. The V and J ends lost 3 bases and 6 bases respectively, with 11 bases between them. The germline V gene has CDR1 MNHNS and CDR2 SASEGT. The CDR3 extends over 13 amino acids.

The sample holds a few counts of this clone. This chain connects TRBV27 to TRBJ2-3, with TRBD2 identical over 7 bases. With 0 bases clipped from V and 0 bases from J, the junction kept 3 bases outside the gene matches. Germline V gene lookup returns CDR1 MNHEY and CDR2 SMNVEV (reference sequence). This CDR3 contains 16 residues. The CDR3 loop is CASSLSSGASTDTQYF. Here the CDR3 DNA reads TGTGCCAGCAGTTTATCGAGCGGGGCTAGCACAGATACGCAGTATTTT.

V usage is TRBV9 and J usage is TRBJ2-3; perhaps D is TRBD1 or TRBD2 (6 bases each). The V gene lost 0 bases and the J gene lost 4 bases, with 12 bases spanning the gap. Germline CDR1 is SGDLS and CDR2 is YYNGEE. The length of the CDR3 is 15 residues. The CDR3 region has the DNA TGTGCCAGCAGCGTAGGCCGGGGGCGGGCAGATACGCAGTATTTT. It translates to CASSVGRGRADTQYF.